The following is a TCR beta chain sequence with its context. These data originate in a study of blood T cell repertoires in COVID-19. Resolution of symptoms, clearance, or two negative PCRs was present in recovered Cohort 3 donors. Generated by immunoSEQ multiplex PCR, the TCRdb table keeps only in-frame clones and is missing some. Among under 350,000 clones, roughly nine tenths were seen once, and the ten largest hold about 1.7%. The origin of this receptor is a woman in her thirties or forties who had recovered from COVID-19. The material sequenced was PBMCs or T cells enriched from blood (not recorded which).

The CDR3 nucleotides are TGTGCCAGCAGCCCGGACAGGCAGGGTGGCTACACCTTC. Translation gives CASSPDRQGGYTF. This sequence joins TRBV7-3 and TRBJ1-2, with 7 bases that match TRBD1. CDR3 size: 13 residues. V trimming: 5 bases; J trimming: 7 bases; junction bases outside the gene matches: 7. The germline V gene has CDR1 SGHTA and CDR2 FQGTGA. The whole variable domain, remainder taken from reference TRBV7-3 and TRBJ1-2, is GAGVSQTPSNKVTEKGKYVELRCDPISGHTALYWYRQSLGQGPEFLIYFQGTGAADDSGLPNDRFFAVRPEGSVSTLKIQRTERGDSAVYLCASSPDRQGGYTFGSGTRLTVV.